This T cell receptor (beta chain) was sequenced during a study of T-cell memory formation after mild COVID-19. Study information: There were largely donor-specific TCR clusters. Study-level findings and limits: Detection of some responders pre-infection suggested pre-existing cross-reactive memory T cells participated. Clones that contracted from day 15 to 85 had balanced CD4/CD8; later expanders were CD4+ biased.

The TCR alpha and TCR beta cDNA libraries, bearing sample barcodes and UMIs, were generated by 5'RACE using constant-segment primers. One entry per CDR3 protein, called by TCRdb with MiXCR from the 5' RACE reads. The sample lists about 620,000 distinct CDR3 sequences; roughly 18% were seen once. The sample holds a few counts of this clonotype. Its specificity is not known. This receptor was identified in an adult woman who had mild COVID-19 (a few samples of this study predate the infection). Cell type and time point are not known. The material sequenced was PBMCs or a T cell subset sorted from them (not recorded which).

CDR3: CASSSDSNEQFF. The CDR3 coding sequence is TGTGCCAGCAGTTCGGACAGCAATGAGCAGTTCTTC. The rearrangement joins TRBV12-3 or TRBV12-4 to TRBJ2-1, with a weak D call TRBD1 (6 bases). Trimming cost V 4 bases and J 6 bases, with 7 bases left between them. The length of the CDR3 is 12 residues.